Described below is a single T cell receptor beta chain sequence and its context. The antigen remains undetermined. Diagnostic decisions used clinical symptoms, serum thyroxine and TRAb, thyroid ultrasound and orbital computed tomography. Before ophthalmopathy appeared, progressors gave blood at initial hyperthyroidism diagnosis. This entry comes from a study of T cells in Graves' hyperthyroidism and ophthalmopathy. Overall study findings and caveats: A model built on 13 V-J features separated ophthalmopathy from stable hyperthyroidism.

RNA transcripts provided the source from which TCR beta CDR3 regions were amplified. First-round RT-PCR with HTBI primers amplified the TCR CDR3 region. TCRdb re-called the multiplex PCR reads with MiXCR, one entry per CDR3 protein. The table lists some 600,000 distinct CDR3 sequences, more than 11% of them singletons. With V trimmed by 4 bases and J by 4 bases, 13 bases remained unmatched. Germline V CDR1 and CDR2: SGHTA, FQGNSA. The CDR3 spans 16 residues. This clonotype originated in a woman in her twenties or thirties with Graves' hyperthyroidism that later progressed to Graves' ophthalmopathy. The genes are TRBV7-2 and TRBJ2-7; TRBD2 aligns across 7 bases. Sequencing was carried out using blood. The CDR3 region has the DNA TGTGCCAGCAGCTCCCAGGCGGGCGGGAGATCATACGAGCAGTACTTC. As protein: CASSSQAGGRSYEQYF.